The next 26 T cell receptor beta chains were all read from a single sample in a study of T-cell reconstitution after alpha-beta-depleted transplantation in children. Unique molecular identifiers were incorporated into the prepared TCRbeta library. TCRdb re-derived calls from the PCR reads in MiXCR, one entry per CDR3 protein. This table has about 980,000 distinct CDR3 sequences, roughly 31% appearing once. The input for sequencing was PBMCs, mostly from graft donor cells, taken 360 days after TCRalphabeta/CD19-depleted stem cell transplant. These receptors originate from a boy less than two years old who had a stem cell transplant for SCID, so the T cells may come from the graft donor.

The V gene is TRBV2, the J gene TRBJ2-7; 8 bases fit TRBD1. Germline CDR1 and CDR2: SNHLY and FYNNEI. Germline trimming cut 1 base from V and 5 bases from J; bases unmatched to any gene: 4. This CDR3 is 14 amino acids long. The CDR3 is CASSEEARGHEQYF. In DNA form, the CDR3 reads TGTGCCAGCAGTGAAGAAGCCAGGGGGCACGAGCAGTACTTC.

This clonotype came up many times. The rearrangement joins TRBV20-1 to TRBJ2-2; no clear D gene. The V end was cut by 3 bases, the J end by 0 bases, with 5 bases between. This CDR3 has 13 amino acids. Germline CDR1 reads DFQATT; CDR2 reads SNEGSKA (reference sequence). DNA of the CDR3: TGCAGTGCTAGGGGGACGAACACCGGGGAGCTGTTTTTT. Protein sequence: CSARGTNTGELFF.

The gene calls are TRBV6-5 and TRBJ2-3; D uncertain. Trimming left V 5 bases short and J 2 bases short, with 17 bases between. CDR3 length equals 16 residues. Germline V gives CDR1 MNHEY, CDR2 SVGAGI. The CDR3 spells CASSPRPVLTTDTQYF. CDR3 in DNA: TGTGCCAGCAGTCCTCGACCCGTTCTGACCACAGATACGCAGTATTTT.

The chain couples TRBV10-3 to TRBJ1-5; TRBD1 is a possible D gene (5 bases). The CDR3 consists of 16 residues. The germline V gene has CDR1 ENHRY and CDR2 SYGVKD. Trimming stripped 3 bases from V and 4 bases from J, with 16 bases between. CDR3 nucleotides: TGTGCCATCAGTGATTGGGCGGGGGTCGGAAATCAGCCCCAGCATTTT. It encodes CAISDWAGVGNQPQHF.

This clonotype came up a few times. The rearrangement joins TRBV6-1 to TRBJ2-2; D may be TRBD1 or TRBD2 (5 bases each). This CDR3 contains 14 residues. V was cut by 5 bases and J by 4 bases, with 11 bases left in between. Germline V CDR1 and CDR2: MNHNS, SASEGT. CDR3 DNA: TGTGCCAGCAGTCGGGACGGACTCACCGGGGAGCTGTTTTTT. Its protein product is CASSRDGLTGELFF.

With regard to this clonotype: At one end the junction does not follow the germline gene, possibly because of a read error. CDR3 residues: CTSCLSLPTRLNTGELFF. In DNA, the CDR3 is TGTACCAGCTGTCTATCTCTCCCCACGCGCCTGAACACCGGGGAGCTGTTTTTT. This chain connects TRBV12-3 or TRBV12-4 to TRBJ2-2; unclear D gene. CDR3 length: 18 residues.

This sequence joins TRBV7-2 and TRBJ2-2; D is unresolved. Germline V gene lookup returns CDR1 SGHTA and CDR2 FQGNSA. The CDR3 spans 16 residues. Between the trimmed V and J ends, which lost 1 base and 5 bases, there was a span of 14 bases. The CDR3 coding sequence is TGTGCCAGCAGCTTAGGGCAGGCCGTGATAACCGGGGAGCTGTTTTTT. Protein: CASSLGQAVITGELFF.

This clonotype was seen more than once but under ten times. The chain recombines TRBV12-3 or TRBV12-4 with TRBJ1-5; weak D call: TRBD1 (5 bases). Trimming took 2 bases from V and 3 from J, leaving 8 bases between them. CDR3 size: 14 residues. This CDR3 is CASSLRGFNQPQHF. Written as DNA, the CDR3 is TGTGCCAGCAGTTTAAGGGGTTTCAATCAGCCCCAGCATTTT.

V usage is TRBV5-1 and J usage is TRBJ2-7; 8 nucleotides line up with TRBD2. The germline V gene encodes CDR1 SGHRS and CDR2 YFSETQ. This CDR3 has 16 amino acids. Germline trimming cut 1 base from V and 5 bases from J; bases unmatched to any gene: 11. CDR3 nucleotide sequence: TGCGCCAGCAGCTTGAGGGTAGGTAGCGGGGCCCACGAGCAGTACTTC. This translates into CASSLRVGSGAHEQYF.

This clonotype was seen a handful of times. This sequence may be a read error, since a much larger clone differs from it by one base. The chain carries TRBV2 and TRBJ2-6, with no clear D. Looked up from germline, CDR1 is SNHLY and CDR2 is FYNNEI. This CDR3 comprises 11 residues. The germline V and J ends were trimmed by 3 bases and 6 bases, with 0 bases remaining between them. This CDR3 reads CASSEANVLTF. CDR3 in DNA: TGTGCCAGCAGTGAGGCCAACGTCCTGACTTTC.

This clonotype was recorded a few times. V gene TRBV2 combines with J gene TRBJ2-5; D unresolved. Germline V lookup: CDR1 SNHLY, CDR2 FYNNEI. V gave up 3 bases and J gave up 3 bases, with 20 bases separating them. CDR3 length: 17 residues. DNA for the CDR3: TGTGCCAGCAGTGATTTTAACGGGTTCGGAATTAAAGAGACCCAGTACTTC. Translated: CASSDFNGFGIKETQYF.

This chain uses TRBV28 with TRBJ2-6, with D possibly being TRBD1 (5 bases). CDR1 MDHEN and CDR2 SYDVKM come from the germline V gene. V was pared by 3 bases and J by 0 bases, with 9 bases between. This CDR3 spans 16 amino acids. CDR3 protein: CASSFYRTSGANVLTF. CDR3 nucleotides: TGTGCCAGCAGTTTTTACAGGACCTCTGGGGCCAACGTCCTGACTTTC.

This chain links TRBV20-1 with TRBJ1-2; no clear D gene. Trimming removed 0 bases from V and 4 bases from J, with 12 bases in between. Germline V CDR1 and CDR2: DFQATT, SNEGSKA (reference sequence). The CDR3 consists of 14 residues. The CDR3 is CSARDRRDFYGYTF. CDR3 in DNA: TGCAGTGCTAGAGATCGTCGGGATTTCTATGGCTACACCTTC.

The V gene is TRBV5-1, the J gene TRBJ2-5; TRBD1 matches at 10 bases. After removal of 4 bases from V and 5 bases from J, the junction contained 11 bases not matched to a gene. CDR1 SGHRS and CDR2 YFSETQ come from the germline V gene. The CDR3 extends over 16 amino acids. The CDR3 DNA sequence: TGCGCCAGCAGCGTCGGTCGGGACAGGGGTTCGGAGACCCAGTACTTC. Amino acid sequence: CASSVGRDRGSETQYF.

This clonotype turned up a few times. The chain recombines TRBV27 with TRBJ2-3, with TRBD2 matching over 7 bases. The CDR3 loop spans 13 amino acids. CDR1 and CDR2 from the germline V gene are MNHEY and SMNVEV (reference sequence). Trimming took 6 bases from V and 9 from J; bases not matched to a gene: 9. The chain's CDR3 is CASSPALATTQYF. The CDR3 DNA follows: TGTGCCAGCAGCCCTGCACTAGCGACGACGCAGTATTTT.

The chain links TRBV5-1 to TRBJ2-7; 8 bases line up with TRBD1. The junction had 15 bases not matched to a gene; V was cut back by 4 bases and J by 6 bases. Germline V lookup: CDR1 SGHRS, CDR2 YFSETQ. The CDR3 spans 16 residues. CDR3 coding DNA: TGCGCCAGCAGCAGCCGGGACAGGAGACCCATCACCGAGCAGTACTTC. Its translation is CASSSRDRRPITEQYF.

This clonotype was picked up many times. CDR3 bases: TGTGCCAGCGGTCCAGGGGGCTGGTACGAGCAGTACTTC. As protein: CASGPGGWYEQYF. The chain has TRBV28 and TRBJ2-7, with TRBD1 matching 8 bases. This CDR3 comprises 13 residues. Germline V lookup: CDR1 MDHEN, CDR2 SYDVKM. Trimming at V came to 8 bases and at J to 4 bases, leaving 7 bases not matched to a gene.

The chain joins TRBV12-3 or TRBV12-4 to TRBJ2-7, with D possibly TRBD2 on 5 matching bases. V was shortened by 5 bases and J by 0 bases, with 11 bases between the two germline ends. CDR3 length equals 14 residues. CDR3 protein: CASSRTRSSYEQYF. The CDR3 DNA reads TGTGCCAGCAGTCGGACTCGGAGCTCCTACGAGCAGTACTTC.

This chain links TRBV5-1 with TRBJ2-7, with 8 positions matching TRBD1. V shed 7 bases and J 4 bases; nucleotides not matched to a gene: 13. The CDR3 length is 15 residues. The germline CDR1 and CDR2 sequences are SGHRS and YFSETQ. The CDR3 DNA sequence: TGCGCCAGCGGACCCCTAGGGCAGGGGGCTTACGAGCAGTACTTC. Translating it yields CASGPLGQGAYEQYF.

The chain employs TRBV5-5 and TRBJ1-1; D possibly corresponds to TRBD1 (5 bases). Trimming removed 4 bases from V and 8 bases from J, with 21 bases in between. This CDR3 has 15 amino acids. Germline values: CDR1 SGHKS, CDR2 YYEKEE (reference sequence). CDR3 bases: TGTGCCAGCAGCCCGACCGCGATGGGACGTCGGGAAGCTTTCTTT. Protein: CASSPTAMGRREAFF.

The V gene is TRBV27, the J gene TRBJ2-7; weak D call: TRBD1 (6 bases). CDR1 and CDR2 from the germline V gene are MNHEY and SMNVEV (reference sequence). CDR3 size: 13 residues. V was cut by 4 bases and J by 2 bases, with 9 bases left in between. The CDR3: CASSWSGAYEQYF. DNA for the CDR3: TGTGCCAGCAGTTGGTCAGGGGCCTACGAGCAGTACTTC.

The rearrangement links TRBV4-2 to TRBJ2-7, with a tentative D call TRBD1 (5 bases). Trimming removed 0 bases at V and 0 bases at J, with 12 bases between. Germline CDR1 reads LGHNA; CDR2 reads YNFKEQ. The CDR3 sequence is 16 residues long. DNA for the CDR3: TGTGCCAGCAGCCAAGAAGGGGTGGCAGGCTCCTACGAGCAGTACTTC. Amino acids: CASSQEGVAGSYEQYF.

This clonotype has just a few counts. The gene calls are TRBV7-9 and TRBJ2-2; TRBD2 aligns across 7 bases. There are 17 residues in the CDR3. With 1 base clipped from V and 0 bases from J, the junction kept 5 bases outside the gene matches. Germline loops: CDR1 SEHNR, CDR2 FQNEAQ (reference sequence). The CDR3 region is CASSLEILAANTGELFF. Written as DNA, the CDR3 is TGTGCCAGCAGCTTAGAGATCCTAGCGGCGAACACCGGGGAGCTGTTTTTT.

This clonotype was seen a handful of times. V usage is TRBV20-1 and J usage is TRBJ1-5; D is unresolved. Trimming took off 5 bases at V and 0 bases at J, with 11 bases between the two ends. There are 14 residues in the CDR3. In germline, CDR1 is DFQATT, CDR2 SNEGSKA (reference sequence). The CDR3 loop reads CSALGPDSNQPQHF. The CDR3 coding sequence is TGCAGTGCTCTCGGGCCCGATAGCAATCAGCCCCAGCATTTT.

The chain combines TRBV12-3 or TRBV12-4 with TRBJ2-7; TRBD1 or TRBD2 may be the D gene (7 bases each). This CDR3 has 15 amino acids. V lost 5 bases and J 1 base, leaving 15 bases between the germline ends. The DNA of the CDR3 is TGTGCCAGCAGTCCTCAGGGGGGGGCATCCTACGAGCAGTACTTC. Encoded protein: CASSPQGGASYEQYF.

This clonotype has only a few counts. The chain has TRBV12-3 or TRBV12-4 and TRBJ2-5, with D uncertain. Trimming left V 3 bases short and J 1 base short, with 9 bases between. CDR3 length: 14 residues. The CDR3 DNA sequence: TGTGCCAGCAGTTTTGATCCAGGCCAAGAGACCCAGTACTTC. This codes for CASSFDPGQETQYF.